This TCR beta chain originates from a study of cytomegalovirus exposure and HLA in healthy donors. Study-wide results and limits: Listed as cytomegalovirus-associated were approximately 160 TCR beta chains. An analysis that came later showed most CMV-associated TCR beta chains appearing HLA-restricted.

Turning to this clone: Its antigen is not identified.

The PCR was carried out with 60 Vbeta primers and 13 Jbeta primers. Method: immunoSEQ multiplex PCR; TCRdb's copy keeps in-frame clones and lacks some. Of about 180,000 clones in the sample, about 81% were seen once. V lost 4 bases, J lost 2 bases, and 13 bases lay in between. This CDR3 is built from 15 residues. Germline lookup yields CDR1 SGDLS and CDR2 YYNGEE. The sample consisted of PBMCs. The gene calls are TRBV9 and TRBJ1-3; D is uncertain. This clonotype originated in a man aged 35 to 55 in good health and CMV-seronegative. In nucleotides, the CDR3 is TGTGCCAGCAGCTCCCATCAGGCGCCTGGAAACACCATATATTTT. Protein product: CASSSHQAPGNTIYF.